These 18 T cell receptor beta chains came from one sample sequenced in a study of shared clonotypes between healthy human individuals. Assay used: immunoSEQ multiplex PCR; TCRdb lists only in-frame clones, some missing. This table holds roughly 2,000,000 clones, 90% to 95% found once. Naive CD8 populations comprised CD45RO-negative cells positively selected for CCR7, excluding terminally differentiated effector memory CD45RA+ cells. Sequences were obtained from naive CD8+ T cells from PBMCs. These receptors all stem from a man younger than 35 in good health. Some clones in this sample may be carry-over from other donors' samples.

CDR3 amino acids: CASSPSLLGGLFF. CDR3 DNA: TGTGCCAGCAGTCCGTCCCTTTTGGGCGGACTGTTTTTT. The chain carries TRBV6-6 and TRBJ1-4; D not resolved. V dropped 5 bases and J dropped 13 bases, with 17 bases sitting between them. The CDR3 is 13 residues long. The germline V gene has CDR1 MNHNY and CDR2 SVGAGI (reference sequence).

The chain carries TRBV7-9 and TRBJ1-2; 7 bases are shared with TRBD1. Germline CDR1 is SEHNR and CDR2 is FQNEAQ (reference sequence). The CDR3 contains 13 residues. Losses at the gene ends were 5 bases for V and 4 bases for J; bases not matched to a gene: 4. CDR3 region: CASSETGSYGYTF. The CDR3, as DNA: TGTGCCAGCAGCGAGACAGGGAGCTATGGCTACACCTTC.

The V gene is TRBV9, the J gene TRBJ2-1; tentatively, D is TRBD1 or TRBD2 (6 bases each). Trimming cost V 0 bases and J 14 bases, with 15 bases left between them. CDR3 length equals 13 residues. Per the germline V gene, CDR1 is SGDLS and CDR2 is YYNGEE. CDR3 bases: TGTGCCAGCAGCGTAGGAAGTAAGGGGGGTAAGTTCTTC. It encodes CASSVGSKGGKFF.

The chain is built from TRBV27 and TRBJ1-1; D uncertain. The CDR3 is made up of 13 amino acids. Trimming removed 3 bases from V and 3 bases from J, with 8 bases in between. Germline V CDR1 and CDR2: MNHEY, SMNVEV (reference sequence). The CDR3 loop is CASSFEGDTEAFF. The CDR3 nucleotides read TGTGCCAGCAGTTTCGAAGGAGACACTGAAGCTTTCTTT.

This chain's CDR3 is CASSFGGQPQHF. As DNA, the CDR3 is TGTGCCAGCAGTTTTGGTGGTCAGCCCCAGCATTTT. This sequence joins TRBV6-5 and TRBJ1-5; D gene uncertain. The V end was cut by 4 bases, the J end by 6 bases, with 7 bases between. The CDR3 spans 12 residues. The V gene's germline CDR1 is MNHEY and CDR2 SVGAGI.

Concerning this clone: Other nucleotide sequences from this sample produce the same CDR3. The J gene is TRBJ1-2, the V gene TRBV9; 7 bases align to TRBD1. Losses at the gene ends were 3 bases for V and 2 bases for J; bases not matched to a gene: 4. The germline gives CDR1 SGDLS, CDR2 YYNGEE. The CDR3 is 14 residues long. CDR3 region: CASSGTGSNYGYTF. In nucleotides, the CDR3 is TGTGCCAGCAGCGGGACAGGTTCCAACTATGGCTACACCTTC.

The chain recombines TRBV2 with TRBJ2-7; 12 positions agree with TRBD1. Germline CDR1 SNHLY, CDR2 FYNNEI. The ends lost 1 base at V and 4 bases at J; junction bases unmatched: 5. The CDR3 has 16 residues. In nucleotides, the CDR3 is TGTGCCAGCAGTGAAGAGGGACAGGGGGCCAATTACGAGCAGTACTTC. Its protein is CASSEEGQGANYEQYF.

The chain carries TRBV15 and TRBJ1-1, with D possibly being TRBD1 (5 bases). CDR3 size: 14 residues. CDR1 and CDR2 from the germline V gene are LNHNV and YYDKDF (reference sequence). The V gene lost 0 bases and the J gene lost 4 bases, with 9 bases spanning the gap. CDR3 protein: CATSRDQGFTEAFF. CDR3 coding DNA: TGTGCCACCAGCAGAGATCAGGGTTTCACTGAAGCTTTCTTT.

The chain uses TRBV7-9 and TRBJ1-3; perhaps TRBD1 as D (5 bases). Germline CDR1 and CDR2: SEHNR and FQNEAQ (reference sequence). Trimming removed 2 bases at V and 2 bases at J, with 19 bases between. The CDR3 loop spans 18 amino acids. Here the CDR3 reads CASSLRAGRQDPGNTIYF. The CDR3 nucleotides read TGTGCCAGCAGCTTAAGGGCGGGGCGACAAGACCCTGGAAACACCATATATTTT.

This clone was picked up one time. The CDR3 sequence: CASSLFRNEQFF. CDR3 nucleotide sequence: TGTGCCAGCAGCTTATTCCGCAATGAGCAGTTCTTC. The gene calls are TRBV11-2 and TRBJ2-1; no clear D. This CDR3 has 12 amino acids. The germline CDR1 and CDR2 sequences are SGHAT and FQNNGV. Trimming removed 2 bases from V and 6 bases from J, with 5 bases in between.

The rearrangement joins TRBV4-3 to TRBJ1-4; no firm D call. V was pared by 2 bases and J by 0 bases, with 10 bases between. Germline-derived CDR1 and CDR2 are LGHNA and YSLEER. The length of the CDR3 is 16 residues. CDR3 DNA: TGCGCCAGCAGCCAATACCAGCCTTCAACTAATGAAAAACTGTTTTTT. Translating gives CASSQYQPSTNEKLFF.

V usage is TRBV7-8 and J usage is TRBJ1-2; a possible D gene is TRBD1 (5 bases). There are 14 residues in the CDR3. Germline V gene sequence: CDR1 SGHVS, CDR2 FQNEAQ. V lost 5 bases, J lost 4 bases, and 14 bases lay in between. The CDR3 reads CASSPAGRGYGYTF. The DNA for the CDR3 is TGTGCCAGCAGCCCGGCGGGACGGGGCTATGGCTACACCTTC. The complete variable domain, with remaining parts taken from reference TRBV7-8 and TRBJ1-2, reads GAGVSQSPRYKVAKRGQDVALRCDPISGHVSLFWYQQALGQGPEFLTYFQNEAQLDKSGLPSDRFFAERPEGSVSTLKIQRTQQEDSAVYLCASSPAGRGYGYTFGSGTRLTVV.

As for this clone: This specimen includes other DNA sequences encoding the same CDR3. V usage is TRBV5-4 and J usage is TRBJ2-7, with D possibly matching TRBD2 (6 bases). Germline V gene sequence: CDR1 SGHNT, CDR2 YYREEE (reference sequence). V was cut by 0 bases and J by 3 bases, with 7 bases left in between. The CDR3 runs to 13 residues. The CDR3 sequence: CASSLGGDYEQYF. In nucleotides, the CDR3 is TGTGCCAGCAGCTTGGGCGGGGACTACGAGCAGTACTTC.

This chain uses TRBV5-1 with TRBJ1-6; no clear D. In germline, CDR1 is SGHRS, CDR2 YFSETQ. The CDR3 covers 10 residues. V was pared by 7 bases and J by 18 bases, with 14 bases between. The CDR3 loop is CASALGLHHF. As DNA, the CDR3 is TGCGCCAGCGCGCTCGGGCTCCACCACTTT.

The gene calls are TRBV6-1 and TRBJ2-7, with D uncertain. From germline, CDR1 is MNHNS and CDR2 SASEGT. Trimming pared 3 bases from V and 5 bases from J, leaving 14 bases between. The CDR3 sequence is 14 residues long. The CDR3 nucleotides read TGTGCCAGCAGTGATAGTACAGACCAGCACGAGCAGTACTTC. Protein product: CASSDSTDQHEQYF.

The chain is built from TRBV18 and TRBJ2-1; D unresolved. Germline CDR1 reads KGHSH; CDR2 reads LQKENI. The CDR3 is 11 amino acids. V lost 2 bases to trimming and J lost 8 bases, with 4 bases between them. The CDR3 loop reads CASSPSHEQFF. Here the CDR3 DNA reads TGTGCCAGCTCACCATCTCATGAGCAGTTCTTC.

This clone was recorded a few times. This chain links TRBV7-9 with TRBJ1-1; D not certain. V was pared by 4 bases and J by 8 bases, with 8 bases between. Germline CDR1 SEHNR, CDR2 FQNEAQ (reference sequence). This CDR3 region has 11 residues. CDR3 bases: TGTGCCAGCAGCTCCCCAGGCGAAGCTTTCTTT. The encoded protein is CASSSPGEAFF.

The chain employs TRBV5-1 and TRBJ2-7, with D uncertain. Per the germline V gene, CDR1 is SGHRS and CDR2 is YFSETQ. The CDR3 length is 13 residues. V shed 1 base and J shed 4 bases, with 9 bases lying between them. The CDR3 reads CASSLHPEYEQYF. CDR3 nucleotide sequence: TGCGCCAGCAGCTTGCATCCGGAGTACGAGCAGTACTTC. Using reference TRBV5-1 and TRBJ2-7 for the parts outside the CDR3, the full variable domain is KAGVTQTPRYLIKTRGQQVTLSCSPISGHRSVSWYQQTPGQGLQFLFEYFSETQRNKGNFPGRFSGRQFSNSRSEMNVSTLELGDSALYLCASSLHPEYEQYFGPGTRLTVT.